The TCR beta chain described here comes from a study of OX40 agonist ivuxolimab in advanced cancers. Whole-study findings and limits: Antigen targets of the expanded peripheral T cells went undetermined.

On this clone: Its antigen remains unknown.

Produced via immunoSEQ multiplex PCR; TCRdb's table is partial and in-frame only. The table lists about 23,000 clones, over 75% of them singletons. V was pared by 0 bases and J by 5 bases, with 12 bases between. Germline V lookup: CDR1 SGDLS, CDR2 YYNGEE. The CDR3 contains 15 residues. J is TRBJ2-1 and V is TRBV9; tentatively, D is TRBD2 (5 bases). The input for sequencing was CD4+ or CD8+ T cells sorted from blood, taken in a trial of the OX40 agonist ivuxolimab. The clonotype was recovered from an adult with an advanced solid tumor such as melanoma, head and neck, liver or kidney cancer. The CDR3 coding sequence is TGTGCCAGCAGCGTAGACTACTTCGGGAACAATGAGCAGTTCTTC. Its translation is CASSVDYFGNNEQFF.